This T cell receptor beta chain was obtained from a study of brain T cells in children with intractable seizures. Study-wide results and caveats: Clones missing pre-surgery may reflect undersampling of that blood sample. Only CDR3 sequence similarity suggested viral specificity, without known HCMV serostatus.

TCRdb's copy holds only in-frame clones and misses some; the assay was immunoSEQ multiplex PCR. The sample comprises 110,000 or so clones, 90% to 95% of which are singletons, and 3.5% to 4% rests with the top ten. Sequencing was limited to surgery cases with top T cell transcript signatures in brain tissue. At least one anti-epileptic drug was given before surgery. Germline CDR1 and CDR2: DFQATT and SNEGSKA (reference sequence). This CDR3 has 11 amino acids. V was trimmed by 6 bases and J by 2 bases, leaving 7 bases between them. Of note for this clone: Its antigen is currently unknown.

Here the sequenced sample was peripheral blood, taken at surgery. The chain is built from TRBV20-1 and TRBJ1-1; no clear D. The clonotype originates from a boy less than two years old with hemimegalencephaly and intractable seizures. The CDR3 DNA sequence: TGCAGTGCAGACTCCAACACTGAAGCTTTCTTT. The encoded protein is CSADSNTEAFF.